This T cell receptor (beta chain) was recovered during a study of blood T cells in healthy people across ages. Trimming left V 5 bases short and J 6 bases short, with 16 bases between. The CDR3 length is 14 residues. Alongside a J-beta primer mix, a sample-barcoded 5' primer served in a second PCR lasting about 7 to 11 cycles. Each cDNA molecule was tagged by a template-switch adaptor that had 12 random nucleotides. TCRdb reprocessed the 5' RACE reads with MiXCR, giving one entry per CDR3 protein. This sample has about a million distinct CDR3 sequences, with around 48% found just once. This clonotype was obtained from a man younger than 45 in good health. V and J are TRBV12-3 or TRBV12-4 and TRBJ1-1; D gene unclear. Specimen: blood. The CDR3 here is CASSTAGGRSEAFF. In DNA form, the CDR3 reads TGTGCCAGCAGTACCGCGGGAGGGAGGTCTGAAGCTTTCTTT.